Each of the 4 T cell receptor beta chains below was sequenced from the same sample in a study of shared clonotypes between healthy human individuals. Data came from immunoSEQ multiplex PCR; TCRdb stores just in-frame clones and leaves some out. The table includes roughly 2,500,000 clones, 93% detected once. The source material was naive CD4+ T cells from PBMCs. The subset is: CD45RA+ positively selected. All receptors derive from a young man in good health. Some clones in this sample may be carry-over from other donors' samples.

The CDR3 is CAWSARSSTGKAGYTF. CDR3 DNA: TGTGCCTGGAGTGCCCGTTCATCTACCGGGAAGGCTGGCTACACCTTC. This rearrangement joins TRBV30 to TRBJ1-2; no clear D gene. V lost 1 base and J 7 bases, leaving 22 bases between the germline ends. The V gene's germline CDR1 is GTSNPN and CDR2 SVGIG (reference sequence). The length of the CDR3 is 16 residues.

The chain recombines TRBV4-1 with TRBJ1-3, with D perhaps matching TRBD1 (5 bases). The CDR3 spans 13 residues. V lost 8 bases and J lost 4, with 12 bases in between. Germline V gene data show CDR1 as MGHRA and CDR2 as YSYEKL. CDR3 amino acids: CASGPAGGNTIYF. CDR3 coding DNA: TGCGCCAGCGGTCCGGCAGGGGGAAACACCATATATTTT.

For this clone: Germline and junction disagree at one end, which may indicate a read error. The CDR3 coding sequence is TGTGCCATCAGTGAACACTCCTCCGAGCAGTACTTC. Protein product: CAISEHSSEQYF. The V and J genes are TRBV10-3 and TRBJ2-7; D is unresolved. CDR1 and CDR2 (germline): ENHRY, SYGVKD. CDR3 length: 12 amino acids.

This rearrangement joins TRBV5-6 to TRBJ2-7; D unresolved. Germline CDR1 reads SGHDT; CDR2 reads YYEEEE. This CDR3 has 18 residues. With 0 bases removed from V and 0 bases from J, the gap between germline ends came to 19 bases. The CDR3 DNA is TGTGCCAGCAGCTTGGCCCCAGGACGAAGGATGAGCTCCTACGAGCAGTACTTC. Its protein is CASSLAPGRRMSSYEQYF.